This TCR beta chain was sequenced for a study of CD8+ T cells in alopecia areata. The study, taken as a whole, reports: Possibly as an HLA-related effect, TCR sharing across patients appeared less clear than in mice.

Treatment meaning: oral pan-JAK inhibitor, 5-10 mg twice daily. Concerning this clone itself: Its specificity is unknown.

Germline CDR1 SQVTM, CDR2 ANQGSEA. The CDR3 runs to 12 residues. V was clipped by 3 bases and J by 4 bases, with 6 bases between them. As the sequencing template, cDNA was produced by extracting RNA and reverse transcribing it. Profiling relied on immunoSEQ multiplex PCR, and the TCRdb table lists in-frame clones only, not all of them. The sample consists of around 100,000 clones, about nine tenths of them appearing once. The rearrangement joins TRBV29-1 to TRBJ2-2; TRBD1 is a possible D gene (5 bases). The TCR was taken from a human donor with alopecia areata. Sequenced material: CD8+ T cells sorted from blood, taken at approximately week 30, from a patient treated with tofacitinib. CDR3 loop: CSVDQGTGELFF. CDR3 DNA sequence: TGCAGCGTTGATCAGGGCACCGGGGAGCTGTTTTTT.